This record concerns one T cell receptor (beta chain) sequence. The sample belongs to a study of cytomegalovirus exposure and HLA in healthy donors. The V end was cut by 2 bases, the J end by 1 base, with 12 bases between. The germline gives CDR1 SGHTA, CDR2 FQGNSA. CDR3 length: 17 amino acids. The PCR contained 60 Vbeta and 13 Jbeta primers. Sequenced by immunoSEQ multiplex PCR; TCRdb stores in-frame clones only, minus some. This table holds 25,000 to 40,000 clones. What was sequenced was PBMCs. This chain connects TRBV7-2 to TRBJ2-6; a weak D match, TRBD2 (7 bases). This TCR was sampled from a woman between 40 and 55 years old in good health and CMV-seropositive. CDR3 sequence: CASSLWGGSSGANVLTF. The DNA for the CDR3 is TGTGCCAGCAGCTTATGGGGGGGCTCTTCTGGGGCCAACGTCCTGACTTTC.